Listed below are T cell receptor beta chains from one sample, sequenced in a study of identical twins. TCRdb recomputed calls from the 5' RACE reads with MiXCR, one row per CDR3 protein. The sample holds roughly 350,000 distinct CDR3 sequences, over 9% seen once. Another study also made use of these data, one on yellow fever vaccine responses in identical twins.

The sample was CD8+ T cells sorted from blood. The receptors here all came from a woman aged 18-35 years in good health. The CDR3 runs from the conserved cysteine through the conserved F or W.

v_call	j_call	cdr3_aa
TRBV18	TRBJ2-1	CASSPEGKGRRDNEQFF
TRBV7-8	TRBJ1-4	CASSAGQGFEKLFF
TRBV6-5	TRBJ1-1	CASSYEGGTEAFF
TRBV7-9	TRBJ1-1	CASSLDPNTEAFF
TRBV3-1	TRBJ1-1	CASSPKPYGTGTEAFF
TRBV5-1	TRBJ1-2	CASSSPGIYGYTF
TRBV5-5	TRBJ2-7	CASRTRVAPDYEQYF
TRBV7-9	TRBJ2-1	CASTPLQTRYNEQFF
TRBV9	TRBJ2-3	CASSGRLAGGADTQYF
TRBV5-1	TRBJ2-7	CASSFPAREGTGSYEQYF
TRBV9	TRBJ2-5	CASSPRLAGEGGETQYF
TRBV5-1	TRBJ2-1	CASSYRDSSSYNEQFF
TRBV4-1	TRBJ1-3	CASSQGIPGQGAYTIYF
TRBV15	TRBJ2-3	CATSIWGDITDTQYF
TRBV9	TRBJ2-1	CASSPPDRGDNEQFF
TRBV12-3/TRBV12-4	TRBJ1-2	CASSLGSAGTGYTF
TRBV28	TRBJ2-1	CASQGVTEQFF
TRBV4-1	TRBJ1-2	CASSQDAGGYYGYTF
TRBV6-2/TRBV6-3	TRBJ2-3	CASSYKAGIFTDTQYF
TRBV7-9	TRBJ2-5	CASSLAQGTEETQYF
TRBV12-3/TRBV12-4	TRBJ2-1	CASTIGSSYNEQFF
TRBV4-1	TRBJ2-2	CASSQDSLVGAGELFF
TRBV7-9	TRBJ1-1	CASSPGTGITEAFF
TRBV12-3/TRBV12-4	TRBJ2-2	CASSFGGVGELFF
TRBV4-1	TRBJ2-7	CASSKGTGGYEQYF
TRBV27	TRBJ2-1	CASSSLGQSYNEQFF
TRBV20-1	TRBJ1-1	CSARDRAVNTEAFF
TRBV29-1	TRBJ1-2	CSGGDRFYGYTF
TRBV12-3/TRBV12-4	TRBJ1-4	CASSRRTGENEKLFF
TRBV3-1	TRBJ2-3	CASAPGTSGGAGTDTQYF
TRBV28	TRBJ1-5	CASKSTGVNQPQHF
TRBV5-6	TRBJ2-1	CASSLGRHNEQFF
TRBV3-1	TRBJ2-3	CASSLHPLAGESDTQYF
TRBV13	TRBJ2-2	CASRTGLAGSTGELFF
TRBV2	TRBJ1-2	CASSELGRSRYGYTF
TRBV20-1	TRBJ1-1	CSALRQAVTEAFF
TRBV6-1	TRBJ2-5	CASSEGPGWETQYF
TRBV21-1	TRBJ2-5	CASSKTLTGETQYF
TRBV12-3/TRBV12-4	TRBJ2-7	CASSLRPGYYYEQYF
TRBV7-9	TRBJ2-7	CASSFPENYEQYF
TRBV9	TRBJ2-3	CASSPLAGVFGEGFTDTQYF
TRBV7-9	TRBJ2-2	CASSLAAGGELFF
TRBV11-3	TRBJ1-6	CASSLGGQDLSSYNSPLHF
TRBV20-1	TRBJ2-1	CSARSGLAYNEQFF
TRBV5-1	TRBJ1-2	CASSLLPTGTKDYGYTF
TRBV9	TRBJ1-4	CASSGRESFNEKLFF
TRBV7-9	TRBJ2-5	CASSIVSTSDGETQYF
TRBV5-1	TRBJ2-2	CASAVAGGRTGELFF
TRBV20-1	TRBJ2-7	CSARGPSSDHEQYF
TRBV7-9	TRBJ2-1	CASSLTGLGDEQFF
TRBV5-1	TRBJ2-3	CASSRFFTGTSGKDTQYF
TRBV12-3/TRBV12-4	TRBJ1-4	CASSPGGVNEKLFF
TRBV6-4	TRBJ2-1	CASSVEAGAPYNEQFF
TRBV20-1	TRBJ2-1	CSVGAGALYNEQFF
TRBV11-2	TRBJ1-1	CASSLDPVATEAFF
TRBV4-1	TRBJ1-1	CASSQDPTGKNTEAFF
TRBV12-3/TRBV12-4	TRBJ2-3	CVSSGPLSTDTQYF
TRBV14	TRBJ2-4	CASSPRDPAPKNIQYF
TRBV9	TRBJ2-6	CASSVGGANVLTF
TRBV4-1	TRBJ2-1	CASSQVWDNEQFF